A single sample gave rise to the 9 T cell receptor beta chains below, sequenced in a study of early T cells in non-severe SARS-CoV-2 infection (dated by TCRdb to about 2021). Libraries were constructed by 5' RACE. The reads were generated on a NextSeq 500. The raw public data were reprocessed by TCRdb itself: fastp quality trimming at Q25, MiXCR clonotype calling, in-frame beta chains only. CDR3 protein sequences are deduplicated, and each keeps its most common genes and DNA. The sample contains roughly 90,000 distinct CDR3 sequences, 14% of them found a single time. Under 6.5% of the sample comes from the top ten. What was sequenced was whole blood. The receptors were gathered from an adult who was a healthcare worker with PCR-confirmed SARS-CoV-2 infection or an uninfected control (not recorded which).

Only a few counts were recorded for this clonotype. The rearrangement joins TRBV20-1 to TRBJ2-1; D ambiguous. Trimming cost V 2 bases and J 0 bases, with 17 bases left between them. The germline CDR1 and CDR2 sequences are DFQATT and SNEGSKA (reference sequence). The CDR3 extends over 17 amino acids. The CDR3 DNA follows: TGCAGTGCTAGAATGGGCCCCCGCTCCCGCTCCTACAATGAGCAGTTCTTC. Amino acids: CSARMGPRSRSYNEQFF.

The count of this clonotype is one. The rearrangement links TRBV3-1 to TRBJ2-3, with D uncertain. The CDR3 is made up of 13 amino acids. The germline gives CDR1 LGHDT, CDR2 YNNKEL (reference sequence). The V and J ends lost 0 bases and 11 bases respectively, with 12 bases between them. CDR3 coding DNA: TGTGCCAGCAGCCAAGATCCGGCGAGCCGGCAGTATTTT. Its translation: CASSQDPASRQYF.

The CDR3 DNA sequence: TGTGCCAGCAGCTTGACAGCTGACACTGAAGCTTTCTTT. Its protein is CASSLTADTEAFF. The gene calls are TRBV7-9 and TRBJ1-1; tentatively, D is TRBD1 (5 bases). Germline V gene data show CDR1 as SEHNR and CDR2 as FQNEAQ (reference sequence). V was trimmed by 3 bases and J by 3 bases, leaving 8 bases between them. The CDR3 loop spans 13 amino acids.

The CDR3 bases are TGCGCCAGCAGCTTGGCCGGGACAGCAAACACAGATACGCAGTATTTT. It is translated as CASSLAGTANTDTQYF. The gene calls are TRBV5-1 and TRBJ2-3, with TRBD1 identical over 7 bases. The CDR3 covers 16 residues. The trim removed 0 bases at V and 2 bases at J, leaving 6 bases unmatched. Germline V gene lookup returns CDR1 SGHRS and CDR2 YFSETQ.

This clonotype was found a few times. The V gene is TRBV2, the J gene TRBJ2-7; 9 bases agree with TRBD2. CDR3 length: 13 amino acids. Trimming removed 0 bases from V and 11 bases from J; junction bases left unmatched: 5. CDR1 is SNHLY, CDR2 FYNNEI, per germline. The CDR3 protein is CASSEAPLAGKYF. The CDR3 bases are TGTGCCAGCAGTGAAGCCCCACTAGCGGGCAAGTACTTC.

The J gene is TRBJ2-1, the V gene TRBV6-1, with 8 bases that match TRBD1. Unmatched junction bases numbered 9, after V lost 4 bases and J lost 7 bases. Germline-derived CDR1 and CDR2 are MNHNS and SASEGT. This CDR3 has 15 residues. The CDR3, as DNA: TGTGCCAGCAGTGCGGACAGGGTCTTTAGGAATGAGCAGTTCTTC. Translating it yields CASSADRVFRNEQFF.

This clonotype has ten or more counts. The V gene is TRBV5-1, the J gene TRBJ2-3, with unresolved D. The germline gives CDR1 SGHRS, CDR2 YFSETQ. With 0 bases removed from V and 0 bases from J, the gap between germline ends came to 8 bases. The CDR3 is made up of 15 amino acids. The CDR3 nucleotides are TGCGCCAGCAGCTTGGATGACGATAGCACAGATACGCAGTATTTT. As protein: CASSLDDDSTDTQYF.

The CDR3 sequence: CASSSEGQGINYGYTF. CDR3 DNA sequence: TGTGCCAGCAGTTCAGAGGGACAGGGGATTAACTATGGCTACACCTTC. This sequence joins TRBV28 and TRBJ1-2, with 10 bases lining up with TRBD1. The V gene end was trimmed by 4 bases and the J gene end by 1 base; junction bases not matched to a gene: 6. From germline, CDR1 is MDHEN and CDR2 SYDVKM. The CDR3 consists of 16 residues.

This clonotype was seen only a few times. The chain links TRBV28 to TRBJ2-2; TRBD2 might be the D (7 bases). V shed 7 bases and J shed 6 bases, with 12 bases lying between them. In germline, CDR1 is MDHEN, CDR2 SYDVKM. This CDR3 region has 13 residues. In nucleotides, the CDR3 is TGTGCCAGCACTCGCGGGGGCTCCGGGGAGCTGTTTTTT. Translating gives CASTRGGSGELFF.